The 15 T cell receptor beta chains given below trace back to one sample, sequenced in a study of shared clonotypes between healthy human individuals. CD45RO-negative CD8 cells positively selected for CCR7 made up the naive population, which excluded terminally differentiated effector memory CD45RA+ cells. The protocol was immunoSEQ multiplex PCR, while the TCRdb copy is restricted to in-frame clones and leaves out a portion. The table includes some 2.1 million clones, about 93% detected once. Sequencing input: naive CD8+ T cells from PBMCs. These receptor sequences come from a man aged 18 to 29 in good health. Some clones in this sample may be carry-over from other donors' samples.

The V gene is TRBV19, the J gene TRBJ2-1; 8 bases agree with TRBD1. The CDR3 is 14 residues long. Germline-derived CDR1 and CDR2 are LNHDA and SQIVND (reference sequence). Trimming took 5 bases from V and 6 from J; bases not matched to a gene: 6. As DNA, the CDR3 is TGTGCCAGTAGTGACGGACAGGGCGTCAATGAGCAGTTCTTC. As protein: CASSDGQGVNEQFF. Full variable domain (missing parts from reference TRBV19 and TRBJ2-1): DGGITQSPKYLFRKEGQNVTLSCEQNLNHDAMYWYRQDPGQGLRLIYYSQIVNDFQKGDIAEGYSVSREKKESFPLTVTSAQKNPTAFYLCASSDGQGVNEQFFGPGTRLTVL.

The rearrangement joins TRBV10-3 to TRBJ2-7, with 7 bases that match TRBD1. The germline CDR1 and CDR2 sequences are ENHRY and SYGVKD. This CDR3 is 15 amino acids long. Trimming removed 4 bases from V and 1 base from J; junction bases left unmatched: 7. CDR3 protein: CAISVHTGESYEQYF. DNA for the CDR3: TGTGCCATCAGTGTGCACACAGGGGAGTCCTACGAGCAGTACTTC.

A single count supports this clone. The rearrangement joins TRBV29-1 to TRBJ2-1; tentatively, D is TRBD2 (5 bases). Trimming took 5 bases from V and 13 from J, leaving 15 bases between them. This CDR3 is 11 amino acids long. Germline CDR1 and CDR2: SQVTM and ANQGSEA. The CDR3 bases are TGCAGCGTTCTAACTCCGGGATACCAGTTCTTC. Amino acid sequence: CSVLTPGYQFF.

This sequence joins TRBV18 and TRBJ2-7, with D possibly matching TRBD1 (6 bases). The CDR3 is made up of 9 amino acids. V dropped 10 bases and J dropped 13 bases, with 14 bases sitting between them. Germline V gene sequence: CDR1 KGHSH, CDR2 LQKENI. CDR3 DNA: TGTGCCAACATCCCAGGGGTCTACTTC. It encodes CANIPGVYF.

This clone was seen only once. This rearrangement joins TRBV29-1 to TRBJ1-3; 9 nucleotides agree with TRBD1. CDR1 SQVTM and CDR2 ANQGSEA come from the germline V gene. Trimming removed 4 bases from V and 1 base from J; junction bases left unmatched: 2. CDR3 length equals 14 residues. The CDR3 sequence: CSVAGTGSGNTIYF. For the CDR3, the DNA is TGCAGCGTTGCCGGGACAGGGTCTGGAAACACCATATATTTT.

This clone appeared once. The genes are TRBV7-6 and TRBJ2-1, with D maybe TRBD1 (6 bases). The length of the CDR3 is 15 residues. In germline, CDR1 is SGHVS, CDR2 FNYEAQ. V lost 3 bases to trimming and J lost 5 bases, with 14 bases between them. The CDR3: CASSFRGGFDNEQFF. The DNA of the CDR3 is TGTGCCAGCAGCTTCCGAGGGGGATTCGACAATGAGCAGTTCTTC.

V is TRBV27 and J is TRBJ1-2; TRBD1 agrees at 7 bases. Germline-derived CDR1 and CDR2 are MNHEY and SMNVEV (reference sequence). CDR3 length: 16 amino acids. The J segment lost 1 base and the V segment lost 5 bases, leaving 10 bases of the junction unmatched. The CDR3 is CASSPRQGRVNYGYTF. The CDR3 DNA is TGTGCCAGCAGTCCCCGACAGGGAAGGGTTAACTATGGCTACACCTTC.

A single count supports this clone. The rearrangement links TRBV28 to TRBJ2-5; tentative D call: TRBD1 (6 bases). There are 13 residues in the CDR3. Germline-derived CDR1 and CDR2 are MDHEN and SYDVKM. V lost 4 bases and J lost 6, with 12 bases in between. The DNA of the CDR3 is TGTGCCAGCAGTTCAGGGGTGCGGAAGACCCAGTACTTC. Protein product: CASSSGVRKTQYF.

The chain has TRBV30 and TRBJ2-7, with 9 bases fitting TRBD2. This CDR3 is 14 amino acids long. Looked up from germline, CDR1 is GTSNPN and CDR2 is SVGIG (reference sequence). V dropped 2 bases and J dropped 4; count of bases not matched to a gene: 6. The DNA for the CDR3 is TGTGCCTGGAGTATGGCTAGCGGGATTTACGAGCAGTACTTC. Amino acids: CAWSMASGIYEQYF.

V is TRBV12-5 and J is TRBJ2-4; 7 positions match TRBD2. This CDR3 spans 16 amino acids. Germline values: CDR1 LGHNT, CDR2 FRNRAP. After removal of 0 bases from V and 5 bases from J, the junction contained 7 bases not matched to a gene. CDR3 in amino acids: CASGLVGGGEQNIQYF. The CDR3 DNA reads TGTGCTAGTGGTTTGGTAGGTGGGGGGGAGCAAAACATTCAGTACTTC.

This chain connects TRBV29-1 to TRBJ2-7; 13 bases line up with TRBD2. After removal of 7 bases from V and 2 bases from J, the junction contained 11 bases not matched to a gene. Germline CDR1 SQVTM, CDR2 ANQGSEA. The CDR3 runs to 16 residues. The CDR3: CSAQGLAGAPAYEQYF. The CDR3 nucleotides read TGCAGCGCCCAAGGACTAGCGGGAGCCCCGGCCTACGAGCAGTACTTC.

This clone was counted only a few times. A read error may be the cause here, since a much bigger clone is one base away. Other DNA sequences in the same sample also yield this CDR3. The V gene is TRBV11-2, the J gene TRBJ2-7; D gene unclear. The V gene's germline CDR1 is SGHAT and CDR2 FQNNGV. Trimming removed 1 base from V and 3 bases from J, with 4 bases in between. The CDR3 is made up of 12 amino acids. CDR3 loop: CASSLVGYEQYF. Written as DNA, the CDR3 is TGTGCCAGCAGCTTAGTAGGCTACGAGCAGTACTTC.

The V call is TRBV4-3, the J call TRBJ2-1; no clear D gene. This CDR3 comprises 18 residues. V gave up 0 bases and J gave up 3 bases, with 18 bases separating them. CDR1 is LGHNA, CDR2 YSLEER, per germline. The CDR3 nucleotides read TGCGCCAGCAGCCAAGATATCCCGATGGGCGTCGGCTACAATGAGCAGTTCTTC. Translated, it gives CASSQDIPMGVGYNEQFF.

V usage is TRBV19 and J usage is TRBJ1-1, with D possibly matching TRBD1 (6 bases). This CDR3 has 14 amino acids. Deletions cut 4 bases from V and 1 base from J, with 10 bases between. Germline V gene data show CDR1 as LNHDA and CDR2 as SQIVND (reference sequence). CDR3 protein: CASSSGRGNTEAFF. DNA for the CDR3: TGTGCCAGTAGTAGTGGCAGGGGGAACACTGAAGCTTTCTTT.

V and J are TRBV5-8 and TRBJ1-5, with 8 bases lining up with TRBD1. The CDR3 is made up of 14 amino acids. CDR1 is SGHTS and CDR2 is YDEGEE in the germline V gene. Trimming took 4 bases from V and 4 from J; bases not matched to a gene: 4. The CDR3 loop reads CASSPGTGNQPQHF. CDR3 nucleotides: TGTGCCAGCAGCCCCGGGACAGGAAATCAGCCCCAGCATTTT.